The 6 T cell receptor beta chains in this list originate from one sample, sequenced in a study of blood T cell repertoires in COVID-19. Clones were sequenced by immunoSEQ multiplex PCR, and TCRdb holds only the in-frame ones, with some missing. The sample lists fewer than 150,000 clones, more than 80% occurring once. The sample taken for sequencing was peripheral blood. These receptors originate from a woman older than 75 with acute or convalescent COVID-19.

The gene calls are TRBV7-9 and TRBJ1-1; 10 nucleotides line up with TRBD1. Germline values: CDR1 SEHNR, CDR2 FQNEAQ (reference sequence). V lost 4 bases and J lost 11; bases outside the gene matches: 4. CDR3 length: 12 amino acids. The CDR3 is CASSWDRGWAFF. The CDR3 DNA reads as TGTGCCAGCAGCTGGGACAGGGGCTGGGCTTTCTTT.

The chain links TRBV5-1 to TRBJ2-4; tentatively, D is TRBD2 (6 bases). The CDR3 sequence is 14 residues long. The germline V and J ends were trimmed by 0 bases and 4 bases, with 8 bases remaining between them. From germline, CDR1 is SGHRS and CDR2 YFSETQ. The CDR3 DNA sequence: TGCGCCAGCAGCTTGGGACTAGGGAAAAACATTCAGTACTTC. It is translated as CASSLGLGKNIQYF.

The rearrangement links TRBV7-2 to TRBJ2-5; 10 positions match TRBD1. CDR1 SGHTA and CDR2 FQGNSA come from the germline V gene. The J segment lost 3 bases and the V segment lost 2 bases, leaving 3 bases of the junction unmatched. This CDR3 has 15 amino acids. CDR3: CASSLTGTGEETQYF. Written as DNA, the CDR3 is TGTGCCAGCAGCTTAACCGGGACAGGGGAAGAGACCCAGTACTTC.

V usage is TRBV7-9 and J usage is TRBJ1-1; D is unclear. Trimming pared 8 bases from V and 0 bases from J, leaving 7 bases between. This CDR3 is 12 amino acids long. The germline V gene encodes CDR1 SEHNR and CDR2 FQNEAQ (reference sequence). In DNA form, the CDR3 reads TGTGCCAGCTCGGGGATGAACACTGAAGCTTTCTTT. As protein: CASSGMNTEAFF.

The J gene is TRBJ1-2, the V gene TRBV5-7; TRBD1 might be the D (6 bases). TRBV5-7 is noted as an ORF with a role that remains uncertain. V lost 4 bases, J lost 4 bases, and 11 bases lay in between. This CDR3 has 13 residues. CDR3 sequence (DNA): TGTGCCAGCAGCATTCAGGGGTTCTATGGCTACACCTTC. Its translation is CASSIQGFYGYTF.

The chain couples TRBV4-1 to TRBJ1-1; possibly TRBD1 for D (6 bases). Trimming shortened V by 6 bases and J by 4 bases, and 15 bases separated the two germline ends. CDR1 is MGHRA and CDR2 is YSYEKL in the germline V gene. The CDR3 spans 14 residues. The CDR3 sequence is CASRSEGGSTEAFF. CDR3 DNA: TGCGCCAGCAGATCGGAGGGGGGGAGCACTGAAGCTTTCTTT.